A single sample gave rise to the 8 T cell receptor beta chains below, sequenced in a study of blood T cell repertoires in COVID-19. The protocol was immunoSEQ multiplex PCR, while the TCRdb copy is restricted to in-frame clones and leaves out a portion. The data hold roughly 150,000 clones, with 70% to 90% observed a single time. Sequences were obtained from peripheral blood. These receptors all come from a woman older than 75 with COVID-19, enrolled during active disease.

Comment on this clone: One end of the junction varies from germline; a read error may be responsible. The chain has TRBV10-2 and TRBJ2-5, with 8 bases that match TRBD1. The CDR3 sequence is 15 residues long. CDR1 and CDR2 (germline): WSHSY, SAAADI. CDR3 protein: CASRAGGALGETQYF. The CDR3 nucleotides read TGTGCCAGCAGGGCAGGGGGCGCCTTGGGGGAGACCCAGTACTTC.

The J gene is TRBJ2-1, the V gene TRBV11-2; D possibly corresponds to TRBD1 (6 bases). The CDR3 has 14 residues. CDR1 and CDR2 (germline): SGHAT, FQNNGV. V lost 1 base and J lost 8, with 12 bases in between. The CDR3 sequence: CASSLVVSGDEQFF. The CDR3 DNA reads as TGTGCCAGCAGCTTAGTCGTATCAGGGGATGAGCAGTTCTTC.

This clone was seen only once. The chain joins TRBV13 to TRBJ1-2; tentative D call: TRBD1 (6 bases). The CDR3 contains 15 residues. Germline V gene data show CDR1 as PRHDT and CDR2 as FYEKMQ (reference sequence). Trimming pared 3 bases from V and 8 bases from J, leaving 19 bases between. CDR3 in DNA: TGTGCCAGCAGCTTTAATCCAGGGGCAGGAGGAGGCTACACCTTC. As protein: CASSFNPGAGGGYTF.

The chain recombines TRBV7-8 with TRBJ1-1, with a tentative D call TRBD1 (6 bases). V shed 5 bases and J shed 1 base, with 17 bases lying between them. The CDR3 runs 16 residues. Germline V gives CDR1 SGHVS, CDR2 FQNEAQ. The CDR3 DNA reads TGTGCCAGCAGCGCGACCTCGGGGGGCGGGAACACTGAAGCTTTCTTT. Translation gives CASSATSGGGNTEAFF.

The chain carries TRBV2 and TRBJ1-6, with D possibly TRBD1 on 6 matching bases. Trimming removed 6 bases from V and 6 bases from J, with 9 bases in between. CDR1 SNHLY and CDR2 FYNNEI come from the germline V gene. The CDR3 is 13 amino acids. CDR3 nucleotide sequence: TGTGCCAGCAGAGGACAGACTAATTCACCCCTCCACTTT. It translates to CASRGQTNSPLHF.

A remark on this clone: The sample carries other DNA sequences with the same CDR3. DNA for the CDR3: TGTGCCAGTAGTCTGAGCTCCTACAATGAGCAGTTCTTC. This gives the protein CASSLSSYNEQFF. The chain is built from TRBV19 and TRBJ2-1; D uncertain. The germline V gene has CDR1 LNHDA and CDR2 SQIVND (reference sequence). V lost 5 bases and J 0 bases, leaving 5 bases between the germline ends. The CDR3 loop spans 13 amino acids. The full variable domain, in which reference TRBV19 and TRBJ2-1 provide the parts outside the CDR3, is DGGITQSPKYLFRKEGQNVTLSCEQNLNHDAMYWYRQDPGQGLRLIYYSQIVNDFQKGDIAEGYSVSREKKESFPLTVTSAQKNPTAFYLCASSLSSYNEQFFGPGTRLTVL.

The chain uses TRBV28 and TRBJ2-1; D may be TRBD1 (6 bases). The V and J ends lost 6 bases and 9 bases respectively, with 12 bases between them. CDR1 is MDHEN, CDR2 SYDVKM, per germline. The CDR3 is 12 residues long. DNA for the CDR3: TGTGCCAGCAGCAAACTAGGGGGTGAGCAGTTCTTC. Its protein product is CASSKLGGEQFF.

The chain employs TRBV24-1 and TRBJ1-4; TRBD1 is a possible D gene (6 bases). The germline V gene encodes CDR1 KGHDR and CDR2 SFDVKD. V dropped 9 bases and J dropped 4 bases, with 11 bases sitting between them. The CDR3 has 13 amino acids. The CDR3 here is CATQRGHNEKLFF. Here the CDR3 DNA reads TGTGCCACCCAGCGGGGACATAATGAAAAACTGTTTTTT.